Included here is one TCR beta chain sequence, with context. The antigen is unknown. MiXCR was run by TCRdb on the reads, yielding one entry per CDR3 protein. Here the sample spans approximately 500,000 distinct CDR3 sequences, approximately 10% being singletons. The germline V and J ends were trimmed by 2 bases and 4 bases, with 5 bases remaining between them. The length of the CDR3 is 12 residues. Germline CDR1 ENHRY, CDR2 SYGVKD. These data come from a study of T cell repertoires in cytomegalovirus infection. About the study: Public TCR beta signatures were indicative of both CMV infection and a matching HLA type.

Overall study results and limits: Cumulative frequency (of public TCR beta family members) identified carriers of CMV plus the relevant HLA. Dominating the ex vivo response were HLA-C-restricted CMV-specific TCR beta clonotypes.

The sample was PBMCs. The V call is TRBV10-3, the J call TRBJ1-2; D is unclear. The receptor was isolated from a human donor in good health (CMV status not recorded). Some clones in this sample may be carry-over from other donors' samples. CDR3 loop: CAISEGPYGYTF. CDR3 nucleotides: TGTGCCATCAGTGAGGGGCCCTATGGCTACACCTTC.